This TCR beta chain comes out of a study of technical replicates of blood from a few donors. Assay: immunoSEQ multiplex PCR; the TCRdb copy retains only in-frame clones and omits some. The sample contains around 79,000 clones, more than 90% of which appear only once. The CDR3 consists of 16 residues. The ends were cut back, 1 base at V and 0 bases at J, with 11 bases in the middle. Germline assignment: CDR1 MGHRA and CDR2 YSYEKL. The TCR originated in a human donor in good health. Some clones in this sample may be carry-over from other donors' samples. Sequencing used T cells isolated from PBMCs. V gene TRBV4-1 combines with J gene TRBJ2-3; D is possibly TRBD2 (6 bases). As DNA, the CDR3 is TGCGCCAGCAGCCAAGGCGGGGTGGAAAGCACAGATACGCAGTATTTT. Translation: CASSQGGVESTDTQYF.